Sequencing of this T cell receptor (beta chain) was carried out in a study of T cells in Graves' hyperthyroidism and ophthalmopathy. Germline-derived CDR1 and CDR2 are ENHRY and SYGVKD. Trimming cost V 0 bases and J 3 bases, with 12 bases left between them. The CDR3 loop spans 15 amino acids. The table lists this clonotype with many counts. Amplification yielded TCR beta CDR3 regions, with RNA transcripts as the source. The TCR CDR3 first-round RT-PCR relied on the HTBI primer set. Via MiXCR, TCRdb re-called the multiplex PCR reads, giving one row per CDR3 protein. The data contain approximately 870,000 distinct CDR3 sequences, roughly 40% of them singletons.

This rearrangement joins TRBV10-3 to TRBJ2-7; possible D gene TRBD1, 6 bases. The source of this sequence is a man aged 18 to 30 with Graves' hyperthyroidism. Sequencing used blood. CDR3 nucleotide sequence: TGTGCCATCAGTGAGTCAGACAGGCTCTACTACGAGCAGTACTTC. It encodes CAISESDRLYYEQYF.